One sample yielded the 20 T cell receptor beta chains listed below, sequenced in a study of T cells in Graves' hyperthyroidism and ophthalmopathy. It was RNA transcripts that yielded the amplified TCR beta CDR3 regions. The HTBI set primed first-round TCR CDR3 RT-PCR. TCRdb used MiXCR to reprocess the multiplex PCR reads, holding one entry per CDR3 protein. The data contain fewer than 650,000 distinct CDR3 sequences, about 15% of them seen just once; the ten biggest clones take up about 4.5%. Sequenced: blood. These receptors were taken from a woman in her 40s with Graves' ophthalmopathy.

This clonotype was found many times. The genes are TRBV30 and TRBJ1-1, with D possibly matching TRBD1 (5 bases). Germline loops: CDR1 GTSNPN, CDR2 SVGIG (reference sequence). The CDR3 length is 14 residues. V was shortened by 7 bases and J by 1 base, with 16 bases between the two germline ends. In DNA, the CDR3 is TGTGCCTTATGGTCGGGGCTCGGGAACACTGAAGCTTTCTTT. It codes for CALWSGLGNTEAFF.

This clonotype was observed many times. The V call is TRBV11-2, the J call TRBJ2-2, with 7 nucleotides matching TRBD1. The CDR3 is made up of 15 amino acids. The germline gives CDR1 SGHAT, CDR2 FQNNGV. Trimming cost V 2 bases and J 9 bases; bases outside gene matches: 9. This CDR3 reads CASSLMGTVSRELFF. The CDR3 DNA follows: TGTGCCAGCAGCTTAATGGGGACAGTTAGTCGGGAGCTGTTTTTT.

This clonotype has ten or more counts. The CDR3 here is CASSIAPWGGDQAKNIQYF. The DNA for the CDR3 is TGTGCCAGTAGTATCGCTCCGTGGGGCGGGGATCAAGCCAAAAACATTCAGTACTTC. V and J are TRBV19 and TRBJ2-4, with D possibly TRBD2 on 6 matching bases. The germline V gene has CDR1 LNHDA and CDR2 SQIVND (reference sequence). The ends were cut back, 3 bases at V and 0 bases at J, with 21 bases in the middle. The length of the CDR3 is 19 residues. The whole variable domain, filled in from reference TRBV19 and TRBJ2-4, reads DGGITQSPKYLFRKEGQNVTLSCEQNLNHDAMYWYRQDPGQGLRLIYYSQIVNDFQKGDIAEGYSVSREKKESFPLTVTSAQKNPTAFYLCASSIAPWGGDQAKNIQYFGAGTRLSVL.

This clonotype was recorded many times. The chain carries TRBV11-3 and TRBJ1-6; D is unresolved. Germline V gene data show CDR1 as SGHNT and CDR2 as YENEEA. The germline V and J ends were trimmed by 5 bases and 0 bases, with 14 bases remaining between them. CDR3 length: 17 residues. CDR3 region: CASSKGARSSYNSPLHF. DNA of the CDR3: TGTGCCAGCAGCAAAGGCGCCAGGAGCTCCTATAATTCACCCCTCCACTTT.

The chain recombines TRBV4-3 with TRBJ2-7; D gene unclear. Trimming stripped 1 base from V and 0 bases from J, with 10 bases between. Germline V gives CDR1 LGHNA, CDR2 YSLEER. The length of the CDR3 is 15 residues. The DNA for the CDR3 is TGCGCCAGCAGCCAAGGGCAGTCAGGCTCCTACGAGCAGTACTTC. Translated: CASSQGQSGSYEQYF.

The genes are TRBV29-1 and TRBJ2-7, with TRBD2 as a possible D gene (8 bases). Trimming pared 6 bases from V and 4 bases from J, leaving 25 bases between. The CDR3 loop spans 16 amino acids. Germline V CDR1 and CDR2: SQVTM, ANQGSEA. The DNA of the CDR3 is TGCAGCGTCGCAGGGGGAGGGCGGGAGGCCCCATACGAGCAGTACTTC. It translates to CSVAGGGREAPYEQYF.

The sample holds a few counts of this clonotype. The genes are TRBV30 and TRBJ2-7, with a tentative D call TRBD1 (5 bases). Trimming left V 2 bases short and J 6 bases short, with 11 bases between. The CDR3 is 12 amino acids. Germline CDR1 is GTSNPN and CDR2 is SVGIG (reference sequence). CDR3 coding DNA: TGTGCCTGGAGTCGGCTAGGGGTCGAGCAGTACTTC. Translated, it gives CAWSRLGVEQYF.

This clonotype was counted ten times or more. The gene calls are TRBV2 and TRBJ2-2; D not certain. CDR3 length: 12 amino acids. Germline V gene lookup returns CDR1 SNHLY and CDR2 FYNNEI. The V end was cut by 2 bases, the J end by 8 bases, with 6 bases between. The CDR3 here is CASSEWKGELFF. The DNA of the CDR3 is TGTGCCAGCAGTGAATGGAAGGGGGAGCTGTTTTTT. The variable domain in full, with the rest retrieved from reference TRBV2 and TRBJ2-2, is EPEVTQTPSHQVTQMGQEVILRCVPISNHLYFYWYRQILGQKVEFLVSFYNNEISEKSEIFDDQFSVERPDGSNFTLKIRSTKLEDSAMYFCASSEWKGELFFGEGSRLTVL.

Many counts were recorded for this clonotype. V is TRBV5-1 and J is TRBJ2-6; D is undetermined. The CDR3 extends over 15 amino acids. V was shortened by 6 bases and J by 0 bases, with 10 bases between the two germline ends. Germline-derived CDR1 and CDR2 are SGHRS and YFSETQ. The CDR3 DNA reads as TGCGCCAGCACCTGGGATGTCTCTGGGGCCAACGTCCTGACTTTC. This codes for CASTWDVSGANVLTF.

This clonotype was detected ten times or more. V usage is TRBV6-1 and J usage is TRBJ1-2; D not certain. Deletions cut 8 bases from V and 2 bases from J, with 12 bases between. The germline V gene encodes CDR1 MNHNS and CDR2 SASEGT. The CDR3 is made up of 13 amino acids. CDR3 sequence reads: CASRLTQNYGYTF. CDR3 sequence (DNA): TGTGCCAGCCGGCTAACACAAAACTATGGCTACACCTTC.

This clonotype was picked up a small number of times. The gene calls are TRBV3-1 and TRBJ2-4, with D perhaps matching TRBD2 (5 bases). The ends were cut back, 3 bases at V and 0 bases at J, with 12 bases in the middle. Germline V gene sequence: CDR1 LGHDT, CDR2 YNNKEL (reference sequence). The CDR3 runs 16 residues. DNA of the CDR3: TGTGCCAGCAGCCACGCGGACTTATTAGCCAAAAACATTCAGTACTTC. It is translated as CASSHADLLAKNIQYF.

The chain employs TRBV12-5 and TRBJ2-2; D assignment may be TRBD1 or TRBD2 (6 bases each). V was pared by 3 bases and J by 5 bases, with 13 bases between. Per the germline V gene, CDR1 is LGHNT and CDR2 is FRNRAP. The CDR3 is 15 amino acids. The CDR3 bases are TGTGCTAGTGGTTTAGGGGGGAGTCTGACCGGGGAGCTGTTTTTT. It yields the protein CASGLGGSLTGELFF.

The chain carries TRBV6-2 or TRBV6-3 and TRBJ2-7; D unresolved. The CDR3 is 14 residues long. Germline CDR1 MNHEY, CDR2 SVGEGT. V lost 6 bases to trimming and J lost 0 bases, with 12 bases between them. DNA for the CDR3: TGTGCCAGCAGAGAGGCCTTAAGCTCCTACGAGCAGTACTTC. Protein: CASREALSSYEQYF.

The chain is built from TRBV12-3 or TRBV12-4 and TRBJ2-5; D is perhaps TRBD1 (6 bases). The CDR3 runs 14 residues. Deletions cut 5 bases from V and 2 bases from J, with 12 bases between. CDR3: CASSTSRGQETQYF. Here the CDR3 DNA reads TGTGCCAGCAGTACCTCCAGGGGACAAGAGACCCAGTACTTC.

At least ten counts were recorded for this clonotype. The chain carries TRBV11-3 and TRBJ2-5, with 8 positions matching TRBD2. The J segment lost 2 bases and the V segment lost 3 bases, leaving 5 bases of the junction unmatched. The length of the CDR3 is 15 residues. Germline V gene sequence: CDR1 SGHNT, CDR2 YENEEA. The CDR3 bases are TGTGCCAGCAGCTTCCTAGCGGGCATACAAGAGACCCAGTACTTC. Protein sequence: CASSFLAGIQETQYF.

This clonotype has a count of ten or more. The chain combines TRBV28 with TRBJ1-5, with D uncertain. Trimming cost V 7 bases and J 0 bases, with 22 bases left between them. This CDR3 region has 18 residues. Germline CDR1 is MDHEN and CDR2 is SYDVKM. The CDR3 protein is CASTLFAGREISNQPQHF. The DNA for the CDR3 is TGTGCCAGCACCCTCTTCGCCGGGAGGGAGATTAGCAATCAGCCCCAGCATTTT.

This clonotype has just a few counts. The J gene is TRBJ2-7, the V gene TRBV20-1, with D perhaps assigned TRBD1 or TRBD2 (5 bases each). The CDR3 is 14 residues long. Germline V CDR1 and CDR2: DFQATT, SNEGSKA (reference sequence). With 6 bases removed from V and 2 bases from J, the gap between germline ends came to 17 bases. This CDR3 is CSAIRDAATYEQYF. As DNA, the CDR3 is TGCAGTGCGATACGGGACGCCGCTACCTACGAGCAGTACTTC.

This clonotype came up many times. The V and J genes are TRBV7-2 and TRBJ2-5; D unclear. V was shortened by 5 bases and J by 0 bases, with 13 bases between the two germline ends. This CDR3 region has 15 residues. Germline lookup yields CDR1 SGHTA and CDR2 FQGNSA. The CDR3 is CASSDLGSHQETQYF. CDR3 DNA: TGTGCCAGCAGCGATTTGGGATCTCACCAAGAGACCCAGTACTTC.

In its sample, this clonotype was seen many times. The CDR3 nucleotides are TGTGCCAGCAGCGATAGGGTCTTCGACGAGCAGTACTTC. Protein product: CASSDRVFDEQYF. The V and J genes are TRBV28 and TRBJ2-7; unclear D gene. CDR3 length: 13 residues. V was trimmed by 6 bases and J by 5 bases, leaving 14 bases between them. Germline assignment: CDR1 MDHEN and CDR2 SYDVKM.

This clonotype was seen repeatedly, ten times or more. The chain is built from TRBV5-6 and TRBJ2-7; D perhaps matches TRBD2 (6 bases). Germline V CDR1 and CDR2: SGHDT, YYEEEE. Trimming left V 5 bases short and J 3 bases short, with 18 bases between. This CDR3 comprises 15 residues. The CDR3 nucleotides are TGTGCCAGCAGTGATTCCGGGACTTTGAGCTACGAGCAGTACTTC. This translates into CASSDSGTLSYEQYF.